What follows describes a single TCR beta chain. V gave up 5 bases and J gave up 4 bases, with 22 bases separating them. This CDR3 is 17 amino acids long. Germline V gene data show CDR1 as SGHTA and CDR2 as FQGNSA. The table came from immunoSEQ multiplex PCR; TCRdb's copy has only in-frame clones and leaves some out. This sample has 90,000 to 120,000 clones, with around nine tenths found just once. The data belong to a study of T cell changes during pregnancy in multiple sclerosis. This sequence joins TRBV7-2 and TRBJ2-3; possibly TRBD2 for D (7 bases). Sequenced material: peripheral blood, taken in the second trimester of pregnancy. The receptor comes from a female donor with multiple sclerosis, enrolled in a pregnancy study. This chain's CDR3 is CASSMILGGGGADTQYF. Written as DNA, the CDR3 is TGTGCCAGCAGCATGATCCTCGGCGGGGGCGGGGCAGATACGCAGTATTTT.